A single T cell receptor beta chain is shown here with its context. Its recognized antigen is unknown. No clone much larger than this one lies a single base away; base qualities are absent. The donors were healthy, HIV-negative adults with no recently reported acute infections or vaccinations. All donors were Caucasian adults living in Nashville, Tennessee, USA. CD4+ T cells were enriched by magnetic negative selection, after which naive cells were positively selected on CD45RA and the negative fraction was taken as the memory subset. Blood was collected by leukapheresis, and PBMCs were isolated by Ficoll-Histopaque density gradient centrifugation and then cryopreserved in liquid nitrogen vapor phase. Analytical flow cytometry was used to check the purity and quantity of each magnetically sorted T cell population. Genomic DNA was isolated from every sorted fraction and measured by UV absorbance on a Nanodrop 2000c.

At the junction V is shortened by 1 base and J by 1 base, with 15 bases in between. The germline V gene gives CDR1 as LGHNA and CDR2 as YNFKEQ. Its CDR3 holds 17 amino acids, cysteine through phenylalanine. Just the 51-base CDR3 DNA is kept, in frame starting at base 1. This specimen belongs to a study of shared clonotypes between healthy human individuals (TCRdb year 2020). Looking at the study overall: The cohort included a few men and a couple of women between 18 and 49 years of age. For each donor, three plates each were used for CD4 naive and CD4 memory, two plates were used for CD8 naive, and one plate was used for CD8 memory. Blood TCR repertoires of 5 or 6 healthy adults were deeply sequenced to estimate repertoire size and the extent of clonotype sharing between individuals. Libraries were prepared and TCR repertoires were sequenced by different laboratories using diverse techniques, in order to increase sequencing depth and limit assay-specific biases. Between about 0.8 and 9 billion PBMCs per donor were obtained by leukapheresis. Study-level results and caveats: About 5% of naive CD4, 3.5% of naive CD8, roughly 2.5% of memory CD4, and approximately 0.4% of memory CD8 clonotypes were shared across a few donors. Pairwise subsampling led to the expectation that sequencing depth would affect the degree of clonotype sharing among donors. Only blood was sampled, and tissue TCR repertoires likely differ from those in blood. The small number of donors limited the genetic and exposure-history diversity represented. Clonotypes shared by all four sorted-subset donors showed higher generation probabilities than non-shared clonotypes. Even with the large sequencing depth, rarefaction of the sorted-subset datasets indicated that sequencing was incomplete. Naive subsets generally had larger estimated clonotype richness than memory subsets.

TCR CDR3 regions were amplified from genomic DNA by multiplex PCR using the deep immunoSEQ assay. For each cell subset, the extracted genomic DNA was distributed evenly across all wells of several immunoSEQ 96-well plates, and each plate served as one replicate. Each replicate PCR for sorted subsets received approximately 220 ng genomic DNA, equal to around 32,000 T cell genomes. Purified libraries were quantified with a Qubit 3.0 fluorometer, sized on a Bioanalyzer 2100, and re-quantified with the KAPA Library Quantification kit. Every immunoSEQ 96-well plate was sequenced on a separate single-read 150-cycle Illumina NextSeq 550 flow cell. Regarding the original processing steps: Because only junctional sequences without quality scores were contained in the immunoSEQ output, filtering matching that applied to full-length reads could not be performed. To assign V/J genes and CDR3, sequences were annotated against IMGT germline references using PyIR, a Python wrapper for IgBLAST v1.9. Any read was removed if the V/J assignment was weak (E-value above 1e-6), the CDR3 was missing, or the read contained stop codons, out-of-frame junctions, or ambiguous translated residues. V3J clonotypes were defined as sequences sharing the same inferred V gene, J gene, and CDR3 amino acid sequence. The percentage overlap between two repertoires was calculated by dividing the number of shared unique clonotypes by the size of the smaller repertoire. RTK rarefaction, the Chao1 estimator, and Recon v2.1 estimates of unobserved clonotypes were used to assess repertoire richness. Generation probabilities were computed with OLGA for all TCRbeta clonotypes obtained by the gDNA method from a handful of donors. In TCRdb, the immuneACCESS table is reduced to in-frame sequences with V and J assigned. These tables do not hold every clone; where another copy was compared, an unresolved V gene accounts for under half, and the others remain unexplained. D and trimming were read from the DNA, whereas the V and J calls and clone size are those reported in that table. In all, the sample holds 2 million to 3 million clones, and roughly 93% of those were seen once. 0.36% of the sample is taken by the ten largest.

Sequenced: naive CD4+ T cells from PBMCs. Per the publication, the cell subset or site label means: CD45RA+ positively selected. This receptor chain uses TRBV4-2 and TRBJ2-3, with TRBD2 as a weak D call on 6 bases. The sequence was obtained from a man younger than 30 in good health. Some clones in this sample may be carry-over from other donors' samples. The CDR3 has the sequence CASSQVLLADRTDTQYF. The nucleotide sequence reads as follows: TGTGCCAGCAGCCAAGTATTATTAGCGGATCGCACAGATACGCAGTATTTT.